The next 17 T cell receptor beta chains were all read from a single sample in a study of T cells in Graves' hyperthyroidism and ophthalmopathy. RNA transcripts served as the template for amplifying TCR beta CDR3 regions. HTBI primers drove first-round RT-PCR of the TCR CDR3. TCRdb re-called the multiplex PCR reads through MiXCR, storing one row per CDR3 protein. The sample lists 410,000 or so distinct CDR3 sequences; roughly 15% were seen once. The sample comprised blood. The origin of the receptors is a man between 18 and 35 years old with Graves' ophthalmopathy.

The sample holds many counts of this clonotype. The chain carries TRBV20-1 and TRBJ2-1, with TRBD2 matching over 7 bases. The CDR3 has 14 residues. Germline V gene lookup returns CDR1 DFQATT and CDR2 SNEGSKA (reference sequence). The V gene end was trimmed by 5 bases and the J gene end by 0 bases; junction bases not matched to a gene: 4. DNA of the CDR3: TGCAGTGCTGAAGCGGGGAACTCCTACAATGAGCAGTTCTTC. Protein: CSAEAGNSYNEQFF.

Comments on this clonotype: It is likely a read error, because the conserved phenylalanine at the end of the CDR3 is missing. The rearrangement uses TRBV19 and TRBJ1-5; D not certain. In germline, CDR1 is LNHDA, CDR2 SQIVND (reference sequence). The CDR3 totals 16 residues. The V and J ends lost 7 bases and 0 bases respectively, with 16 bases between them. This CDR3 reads CASTNTDLDSNQPQHS. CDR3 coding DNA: TGTGCCAGTACTAACACGGACCTCGATAGCAATCAGCCCCAGCATTCT.

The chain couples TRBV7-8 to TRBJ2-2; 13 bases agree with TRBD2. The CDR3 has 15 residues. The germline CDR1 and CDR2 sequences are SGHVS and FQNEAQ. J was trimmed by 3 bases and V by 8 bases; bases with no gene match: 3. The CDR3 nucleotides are TGTGCCAGCCAACTAGCGGGGGGGCACACCGGGGAGCTGTTTTTT. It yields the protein CASQLAGGHTGELFF.

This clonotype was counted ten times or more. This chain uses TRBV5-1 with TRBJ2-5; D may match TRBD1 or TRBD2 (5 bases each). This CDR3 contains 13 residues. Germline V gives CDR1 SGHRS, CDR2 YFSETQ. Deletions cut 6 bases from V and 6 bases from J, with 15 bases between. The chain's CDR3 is CASTFMGEQTQYF. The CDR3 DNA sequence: TGCGCCAGCACCTTTATGGGGGAACAGACCCAGTACTTC.

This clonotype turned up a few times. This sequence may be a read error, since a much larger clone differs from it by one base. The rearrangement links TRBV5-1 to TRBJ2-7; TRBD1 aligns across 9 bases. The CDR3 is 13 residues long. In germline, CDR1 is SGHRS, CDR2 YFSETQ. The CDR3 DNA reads TGCGCCAGCAGCGTACCGGGACAGGGAGAGCAGCACTTC. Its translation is CASSVPGQGEQHF.

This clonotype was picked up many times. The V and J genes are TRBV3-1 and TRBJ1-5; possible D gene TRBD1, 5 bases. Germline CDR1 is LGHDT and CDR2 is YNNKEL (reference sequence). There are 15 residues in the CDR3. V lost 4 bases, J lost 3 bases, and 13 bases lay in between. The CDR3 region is CASSPGTAPNQPQHF. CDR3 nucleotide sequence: TGTGCCAGCAGCCCTGGGACGGCCCCCAATCAGCCCCAGCATTTT.

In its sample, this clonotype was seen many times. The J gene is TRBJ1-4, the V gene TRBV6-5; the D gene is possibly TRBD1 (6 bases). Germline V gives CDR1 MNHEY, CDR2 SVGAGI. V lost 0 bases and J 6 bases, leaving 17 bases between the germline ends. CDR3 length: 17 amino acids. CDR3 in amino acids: CASSYSATGPGYEKLFF. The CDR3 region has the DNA TGTGCCAGCAGTTACTCAGCCACAGGGCCGGGATATGAAAAACTGTTTTTT.

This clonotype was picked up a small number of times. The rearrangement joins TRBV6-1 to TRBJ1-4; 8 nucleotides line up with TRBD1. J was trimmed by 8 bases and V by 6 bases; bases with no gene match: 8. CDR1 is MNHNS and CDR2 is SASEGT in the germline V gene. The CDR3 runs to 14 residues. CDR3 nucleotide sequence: TGTGCCAGCAGGGGGACAGGTGCGGGAGAAAAACTGTTTTTT. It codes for CASRGTGAGEKLFF.

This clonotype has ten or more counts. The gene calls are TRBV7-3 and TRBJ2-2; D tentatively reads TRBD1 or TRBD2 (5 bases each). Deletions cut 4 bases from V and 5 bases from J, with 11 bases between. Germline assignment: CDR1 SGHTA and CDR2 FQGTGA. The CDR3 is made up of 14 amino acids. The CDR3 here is CASSSGTQTGELFF. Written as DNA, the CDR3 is TGTGCCAGCAGCTCAGGGACCCAGACCGGGGAGCTGTTTTTT. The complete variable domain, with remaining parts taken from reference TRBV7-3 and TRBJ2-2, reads GAGVSQTPSNKVTEKGKYVELRCDPISGHTALYWYRQSLGQGPEFLIYFQGTGAADDSGLPNDRFFAVRPEGSVSTLKIQRTERGDSAVYLCASSSGTQTGELFFGEGSRLTVL.

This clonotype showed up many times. The CDR3 spells CASTEGRGTQYF. The CDR3 DNA sequence: TGTGCCAGCACCGAGGGTCGGGGGACGCAGTATTTT. The V gene is TRBV12-3 or TRBV12-4, the J gene TRBJ2-3; maybe TRBD2 (6 bases). There are 12 residues in the CDR3. V was pared by 7 bases and J by 9 bases, with 14 bases between.

The CDR3 protein is CASSLDPTGNRRAFF. In DNA form, the CDR3 reads TGTGCCAGCAGCTTAGATCCAACAGGAAACCGAAGAGCTTTCTTT. The chain carries TRBV11-3 and TRBJ1-1; a weak D match, TRBD1 (5 bases). The CDR3 loop spans 15 amino acids. The V gene lost 0 bases and the J gene lost 10 bases, with 18 bases spanning the gap. CDR1 and CDR2 (germline): SGHNT, YENEEA. The full variable domain, with the rest looked up from reference TRBV11-3 and TRBJ1-1, is EAGVVQSPRYKIIEKKQPVAFWCNPISGHNTLYWYLQNLGQGPELLIRYENEEAVDDSQLPKDRFSAERLKGVDSTLKIQPAELGDSAVYLCASSLDPTGNRRAFFGQGTRLTVV.

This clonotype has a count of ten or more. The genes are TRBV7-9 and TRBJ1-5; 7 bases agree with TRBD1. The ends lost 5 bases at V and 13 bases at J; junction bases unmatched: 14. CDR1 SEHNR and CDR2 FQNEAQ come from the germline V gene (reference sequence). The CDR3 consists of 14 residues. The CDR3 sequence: CASSSSGDRALQHF. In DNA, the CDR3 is TGTGCCAGCAGCAGCAGTGGGGACAGAGCCCTTCAGCATTTT.

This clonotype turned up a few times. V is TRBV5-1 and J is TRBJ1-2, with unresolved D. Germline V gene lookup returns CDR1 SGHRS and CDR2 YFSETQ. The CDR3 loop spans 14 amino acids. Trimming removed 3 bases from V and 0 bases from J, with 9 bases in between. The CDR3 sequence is CASSWDTANYGYTF. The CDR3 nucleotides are TGCGCCAGCAGCTGGGATACAGCTAACTATGGCTACACCTTC.

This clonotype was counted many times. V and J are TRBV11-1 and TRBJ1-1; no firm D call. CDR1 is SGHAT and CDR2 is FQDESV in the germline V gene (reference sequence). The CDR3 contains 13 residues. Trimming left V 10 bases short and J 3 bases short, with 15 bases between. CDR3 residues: CATATNLHTEAFF. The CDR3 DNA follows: TGTGCCACCGCGACCAACCTTCACACTGAAGCTTTCTTT.

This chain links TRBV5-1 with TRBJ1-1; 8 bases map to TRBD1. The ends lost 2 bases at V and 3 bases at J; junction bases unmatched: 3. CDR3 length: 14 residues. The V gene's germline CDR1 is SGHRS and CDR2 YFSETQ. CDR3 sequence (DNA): TGCGCCAGCAGCTTCAGGGGGCGCGACACTGAAGCTTTCTTT. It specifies CASSFRGRDTEAFF.

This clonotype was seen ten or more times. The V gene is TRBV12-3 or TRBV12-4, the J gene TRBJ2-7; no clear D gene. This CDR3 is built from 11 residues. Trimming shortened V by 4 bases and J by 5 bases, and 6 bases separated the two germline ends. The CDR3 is CASSSANEQYF. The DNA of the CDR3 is TGTGCCAGCAGTTCGGCTAACGAGCAGTACTTC.

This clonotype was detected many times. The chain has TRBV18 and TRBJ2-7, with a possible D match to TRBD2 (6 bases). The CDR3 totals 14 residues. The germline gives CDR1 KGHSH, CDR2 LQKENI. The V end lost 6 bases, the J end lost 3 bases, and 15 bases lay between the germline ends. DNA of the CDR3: TGTGCCAGCTCCCTTTTCCCCGGGGGCTACGAGCAGTACTTC. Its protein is CASSLFPGGYEQYF.